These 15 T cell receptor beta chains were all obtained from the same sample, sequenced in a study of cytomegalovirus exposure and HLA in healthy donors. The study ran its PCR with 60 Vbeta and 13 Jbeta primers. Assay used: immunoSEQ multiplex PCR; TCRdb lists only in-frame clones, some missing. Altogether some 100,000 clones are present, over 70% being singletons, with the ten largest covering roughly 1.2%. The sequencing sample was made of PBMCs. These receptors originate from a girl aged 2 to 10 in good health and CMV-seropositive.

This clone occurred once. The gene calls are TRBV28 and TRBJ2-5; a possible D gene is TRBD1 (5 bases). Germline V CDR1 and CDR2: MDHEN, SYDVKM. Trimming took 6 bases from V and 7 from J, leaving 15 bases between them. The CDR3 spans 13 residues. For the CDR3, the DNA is TGTGCCAGCAGCCCTCAGGGATCGGGGACCCAGTACTTC. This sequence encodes CASSPQGSGTQYF.

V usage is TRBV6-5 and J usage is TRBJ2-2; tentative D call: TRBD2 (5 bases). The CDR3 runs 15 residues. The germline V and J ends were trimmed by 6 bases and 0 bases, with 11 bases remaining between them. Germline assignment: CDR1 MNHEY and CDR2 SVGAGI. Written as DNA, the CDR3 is TGTGCCAGCAGAAGAGGGCCATCGAACACCGGGGAGCTGTTTTTT. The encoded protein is CASRRGPSNTGELFF.

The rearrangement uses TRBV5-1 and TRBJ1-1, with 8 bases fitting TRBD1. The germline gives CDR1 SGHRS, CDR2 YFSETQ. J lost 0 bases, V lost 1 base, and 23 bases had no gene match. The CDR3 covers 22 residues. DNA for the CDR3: TGCGCCAGCAGCTTGAATGGACAGGGTAAGGGAGGGCGGGGGTTTATGAACACTGAAGCTTTCTTT. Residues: CASSLNGQGKGGRGFMNTEAFF.

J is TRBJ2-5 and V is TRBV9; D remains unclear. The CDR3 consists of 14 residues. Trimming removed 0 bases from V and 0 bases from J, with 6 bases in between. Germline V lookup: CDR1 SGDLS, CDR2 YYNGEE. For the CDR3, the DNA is TGTGCCAGCAGCGTAGGGGCCGACCAAGAGACCCAGTACTTC. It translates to CASSVGADQETQYF.

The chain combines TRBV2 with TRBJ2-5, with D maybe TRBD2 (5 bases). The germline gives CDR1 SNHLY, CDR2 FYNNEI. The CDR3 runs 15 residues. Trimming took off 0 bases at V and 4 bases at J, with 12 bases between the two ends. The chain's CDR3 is CASSEAADRGETQYF. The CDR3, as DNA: TGTGCCAGCAGTGAAGCAGCGGACCGCGGAGAGACCCAGTACTTC.

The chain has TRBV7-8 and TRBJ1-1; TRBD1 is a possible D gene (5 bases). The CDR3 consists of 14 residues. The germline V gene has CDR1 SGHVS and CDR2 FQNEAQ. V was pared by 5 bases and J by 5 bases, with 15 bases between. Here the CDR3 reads CASSQQEGATEAFF. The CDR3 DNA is TGTGCCAGCAGCCAACAGGAGGGCGCAACTGAAGCTTTCTTT.

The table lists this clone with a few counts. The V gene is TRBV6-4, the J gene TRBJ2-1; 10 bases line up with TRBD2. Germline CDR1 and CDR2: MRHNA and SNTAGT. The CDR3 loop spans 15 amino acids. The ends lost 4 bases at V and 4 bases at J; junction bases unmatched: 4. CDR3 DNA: TGTGCCAGCAGTGCAGCTAGCGGGAGTTACAATGAGCAGTTCTTC. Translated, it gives CASSAASGSYNEQFF.

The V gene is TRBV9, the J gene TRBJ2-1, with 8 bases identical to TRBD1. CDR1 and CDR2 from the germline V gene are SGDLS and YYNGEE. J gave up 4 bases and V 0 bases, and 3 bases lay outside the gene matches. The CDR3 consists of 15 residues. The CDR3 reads CASSVEDRAYNEQFF. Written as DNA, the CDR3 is TGTGCCAGCAGCGTAGAGGACAGGGCATACAATGAGCAGTTCTTC.

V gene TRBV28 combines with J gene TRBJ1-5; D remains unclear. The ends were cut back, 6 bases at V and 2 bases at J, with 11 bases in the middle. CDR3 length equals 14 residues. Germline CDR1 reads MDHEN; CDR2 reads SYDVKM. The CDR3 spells CASSQPQGNQPQHF. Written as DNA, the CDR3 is TGTGCCAGCAGCCAACCCCAGGGCAATCAGCCCCAGCATTTT.

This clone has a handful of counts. The CDR3 loop is CASSLDLDSHEQYF. The CDR3 DNA reads as TGTGCCAGCAGCTTAGACTTGGACAGCCACGAGCAGTACTTC. This rearrangement joins TRBV13 to TRBJ2-7, with D tentatively TRBD1 (6 bases). The CDR3 extends over 14 amino acids. V was trimmed by 1 base and J by 5 bases, leaving 12 bases between them. The V gene's germline CDR1 is PRHDT and CDR2 FYEKMQ (reference sequence).

CDR3 sequence (DNA): TGCGCCAGCAGCCAACGGCAGGGGAGTTCCTACGAGCAGTACTTC. It encodes CASSQRQGSSYEQYF. The chain joins TRBV4-3 to TRBJ2-7; a weak D match, TRBD1 (6 bases). In germline, CDR1 is LGHNA, CDR2 YSLEER. V was clipped by 2 bases and J by 1 base, with 12 bases between them. The CDR3 is 15 residues long.

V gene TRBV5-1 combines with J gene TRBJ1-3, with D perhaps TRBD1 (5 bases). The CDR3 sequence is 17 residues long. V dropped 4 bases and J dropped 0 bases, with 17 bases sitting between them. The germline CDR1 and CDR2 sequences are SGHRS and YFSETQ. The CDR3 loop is CASSMMEGPSSGNTIYF. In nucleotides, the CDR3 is TGCGCCAGCAGCATGATGGAGGGGCCAAGCTCTGGAAACACCATATATTTT. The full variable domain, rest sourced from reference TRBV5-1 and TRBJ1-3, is KAGVTQTPRYLIKTRGQQVTLSCSPISGHRSVSWYQQTPGQGLQFLFEYFSETQRNKGNFPGRFSGRQFSNSRSEMNVSTLELGDSALYLCASSMMEGPSSGNTIYFGEGSWLTVV.

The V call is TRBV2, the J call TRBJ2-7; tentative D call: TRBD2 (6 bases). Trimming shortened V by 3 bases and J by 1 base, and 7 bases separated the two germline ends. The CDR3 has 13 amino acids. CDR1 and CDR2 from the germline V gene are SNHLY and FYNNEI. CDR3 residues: CASSEDYSYEQYF. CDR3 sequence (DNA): TGTGCCAGCAGTGAGGACTATTCCTACGAGCAGTACTTC.

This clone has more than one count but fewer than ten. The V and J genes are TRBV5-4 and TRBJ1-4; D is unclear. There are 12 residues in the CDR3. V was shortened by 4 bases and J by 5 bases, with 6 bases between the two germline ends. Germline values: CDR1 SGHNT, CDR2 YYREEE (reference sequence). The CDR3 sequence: CASSRGNEKLFF. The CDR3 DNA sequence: TGTGCCAGCAGCCGGGGAAATGAAAAACTGTTTTTT.

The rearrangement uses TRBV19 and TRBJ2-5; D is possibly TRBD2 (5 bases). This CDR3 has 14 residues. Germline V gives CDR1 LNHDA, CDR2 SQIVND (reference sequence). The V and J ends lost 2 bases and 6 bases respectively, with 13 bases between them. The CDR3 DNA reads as TGTGCCAGTAGTATATCCGCGGGCAGAAAGACCCAGTACTTC. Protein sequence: CASSISAGRKTQYF.